Below, one TCR beta chain is given with its context. The data were taken from a study of blood T cell repertoires in COVID-19. Overall study: COVID-19 samples from acute and convalescent phases originated in the United States, Italy and Spain.

The germline V gene encodes CDR1 SQVTM and CDR2 ANQGSEA. The CDR3 runs 14 residues. V was clipped by 3 bases and J by 7 bases; unmatched bases: 11. The protocol was immunoSEQ multiplex PCR, while the TCRdb copy is restricted to in-frame clones and leaves out a portion. There are hundreds of thousands of clones in the sample; 80% to 90% occur only once, and 18% lies in the top ten. The receptor was derived from a woman of 80 years or more with active or convalescent COVID-19. Sequenced: peripheral blood. The rearrangement joins TRBV29-1 to TRBJ1-2, with 7 bases lining up with TRBD1. The CDR3 sequence is CSVDKLGGVGGYTF. The CDR3 DNA sequence: TGCAGCGTTGATAAGTTAGGGGGCGTTGGTGGCTACACCTTC. Based on the CDR3 plus reference TRBV29-1 and TRBJ1-2, the full variable domain is SAVISQKPSRDICQRGTSLTIQCQVDSQVTMMFWYRQQPGQSLTLIATANQGSEATYESGFVIDKFPISRPNLTFSTLTVSNMSPEDSSIYLCSVDKLGGVGGYTFGSGTRLTVV.